These 30 T cell receptor beta chains were sequenced from one sample in a study of shared clonotypes between healthy human individuals. Assay used: immunoSEQ multiplex PCR; TCRdb lists only in-frame clones, some missing. The sample records approximately 740,000 clones, around 74% being singletons. The sample consisted of memory CD4+ T cells sorted from blood. Subset denoted: CD45RA-negative fraction. Every receptor here comes from a woman aged 25 to 39 in good health.

This chain joins TRBV5-5 and TRBJ2-5; no definite D call. Germline V lookup: CDR1 SGHKS, CDR2 YYEKEE (reference sequence). The CDR3 runs to 17 residues. Between the trimmed V and J ends, which lost 4 bases and 3 bases, there was a span of 22 bases. The CDR3 protein is CASSVKGILLGEETQYF. CDR3 nucleotides: TGTGCCAGCAGCGTAAAAGGCATCCTCCTAGGAGAAGAGACCCAGTACTTC.

This clone was recorded once. This chain connects TRBV5-1 to TRBJ1-1; 7 nucleotides match TRBD1. Germline-derived CDR1 and CDR2 are SGHRS and YFSETQ. The junction had 5 bases not matched to a gene; V was cut back by 3 bases and J by 6 bases. This CDR3 is built from 13 residues. CDR3 region: CASSSDRTAEAFF. As DNA, the CDR3 is TGCGCCAGCAGCTCGGACAGGACGGCTGAAGCTTTCTTT.

The CDR3 DNA sequence: TGTGCCAGCAGTTTACTAGCGGGGTCATTTACCTACGAGCAGTACTTC. Protein sequence: CASSLLAGSFTYEQYF. The V and J genes are TRBV28 and TRBJ2-7, with 9 bases identical to TRBD2. Germline CDR1 reads MDHEN; CDR2 reads SYDVKM. The CDR3 has 16 residues. Trimming took 2 bases from V and 2 from J; bases not matched to a gene: 7.

The chain combines TRBV7-2 with TRBJ1-6, with D tentatively TRBD1 (6 bases). This CDR3 comprises 13 residues. In germline, CDR1 is SGHTA, CDR2 FQGNSA. Trimming pared 10 bases from V and 10 bases from J, leaving 17 bases between. CDR3 nucleotide sequence: TGTGCCACCGGGGGCCAGGGTGACTCACCCCTCCACTTT. Its protein is CATGGQGDSPLHF.

CDR3 amino acids: CASRTWTGGAVDTQYF. The DNA of the CDR3 is TGTGCCAGCAGAACTTGGACAGGGGGCGCGGTAGATACGCAGTATTTT. The chain combines TRBV7-9 with TRBJ2-3, with 11 bases lining up with TRBD1. J gave up 5 bases and V 6 bases, and 10 bases lay outside the gene matches. This CDR3 spans 16 amino acids. Germline CDR1 SEHNR, CDR2 FQNEAQ (reference sequence). The variable domain in full, with the rest retrieved from reference TRBV7-9 and TRBJ2-3, is DTGVSQNPRHKITKRGQNVTFRCDPISEHNRLYWYRQTLGQGPEFLTYFQNEAQLEKSRLLSDRFSAERPKGSFSTLEIQRTEQGDSAMYLCASRTWTGGAVDTQYFGPGTRLTVL.

The chain uses TRBV5-3 and TRBJ1-5; TRBD1 might be the D (5 bases). TRBV5-3 is marked as an open reading frame, function uncertain. This CDR3 region has 17 residues. Trimming shortened V by 3 bases and J by 0 bases, and 16 bases separated the two germline ends. CDR3 sequence reads: CARSSKGQYYSNQPQHF. The CDR3 DNA sequence: TGTGCCAGAAGCTCCAAGGGGCAGTACTATAGCAATCAGCCCCAGCATTTT.

The rearrangement links TRBV19 to TRBJ1-4, with D unclear. V was shortened by 9 bases and J by 3 bases, with 17 bases between the two germline ends. Germline CDR1 and CDR2: LNHDA and SQIVND (reference sequence). The CDR3 runs 15 residues. The CDR3 DNA reads TGTGCCAGCCGAAGCATGGGCCCAGCTAATGAAAAACTGTTTTTT. Residues: CASRSMGPANEKLFF.

In its sample, this clone was seen many times. CDR3 sequence (DNA): TGTGCCAGCAGCCGGTCCTCTCGAGAGACCCAGTACTTC. This sequence encodes CASSRSSRETQYF. The chain joins TRBV5-8 to TRBJ2-5; D ambiguous. This CDR3 has 13 residues. The V and J ends lost 4 bases and 4 bases respectively, with 11 bases between them. Germline values: CDR1 SGHTS, CDR2 YDEGEE.

V and J are TRBV5-4 and TRBJ2-5; 12 positions agree with TRBD2. The CDR3 loop spans 17 amino acids. V lost 4 bases and J lost 2; bases outside the gene matches: 9. Per germline, CDR1 SGHNT and CDR2 YYREEE (reference sequence). The chain's CDR3 is CASSGGTSGPRQETQYF. CDR3 in DNA: TGTGCCAGCAGCGGAGGGACTAGCGGGCCCAGACAAGAGACCCAGTACTTC.

The chain links TRBV25-1 to TRBJ2-1; tentative D call: TRBD1 (6 bases). The CDR3 runs 17 residues. The V gene lost 2 bases and the J gene lost 3 bases, with 17 bases spanning the gap. Germline V gives CDR1 MGHDK, CDR2 SYGVNS. In DNA, the CDR3 is TGTGCCAGCAGTGAAGAAAGGACAGCCTCCCGCTACAATGAGCAGTTCTTC. It is translated as CASSEERTASRYNEQFF.

The V and J genes are TRBV7-9 and TRBJ2-5; 7 positions agree with TRBD2. The CDR3 contains 14 residues. The germline CDR1 and CDR2 sequences are SEHNR and FQNEAQ (reference sequence). With V trimmed by 7 bases and J by 2 bases, 7 bases remained unmatched. CDR3 sequence: CASTTGGGQETQYF. DNA of the CDR3: TGTGCCAGCACCACGGGAGGCGGTCAAGAGACCCAGTACTTC.

This clone has only a few counts. The chain combines TRBV29-1 with TRBJ2-2; no firm D call. The V end was cut by 7 bases, the J end by 6 bases, with 12 bases between. CDR3 length: 12 residues. Germline V gives CDR1 SQVTM, CDR2 ANQGSEA. The CDR3 nucleotides are TGCAGCGCCCACGATCGGTCCGGGGAGCTGTTTTTT. Translating gives CSAHDRSGELFF.

This clone has a handful of counts. The chain uses TRBV5-1 and TRBJ2-7, with D perhaps matching TRBD1 or TRBD2 (5 bases each). Trimming removed 0 bases at V and 2 bases at J, with 24 bases between. The CDR3 has 19 residues. The germline V gene has CDR1 SGHRS and CDR2 YFSETQ. The CDR3 DNA is TGCGCCAGCAGCTTGGAAGCGCTCTACCCCGGGACGGAAACCTACGAGCAGTACTTC. Its translation: CASSLEALYPGTETYEQYF.

This chain joins TRBV28 and TRBJ2-7; D possibly corresponds to TRBD1 (6 bases). V lost 1 base and J 3 bases, leaving 16 bases between the germline ends. Germline CDR1 is MDHEN and CDR2 is SYDVKM. This CDR3 spans 16 amino acids. In DNA form, the CDR3 reads TGTGCCAGCAGTTTATTTCGCCGGAACAGGGACTACGAGCAGTACTTC. This sequence encodes CASSLFRRNRDYEQYF.

This clone turned up a few times. The chain uses TRBV5-1 and TRBJ2-1, with TRBD2 matching over 8 bases. Trimming took 3 bases from V and 8 from J; bases not matched to a gene: 10. This CDR3 has 15 amino acids. Germline V gives CDR1 SGHRS, CDR2 YFSETQ. CDR3 nucleotides: TGCGCCAGCAGCTGGACGGGAGGGCCGGAGGATGAGCAGTTCTTC. It translates to CASSWTGGPEDEQFF.

The V gene is TRBV28, the J gene TRBJ1-2; D is possibly TRBD1 (6 bases). CDR1 and CDR2 from the germline V gene are MDHEN and SYDVKM. The CDR3 has 17 amino acids. Between the trimmed V and J ends, which lost 6 bases and 3 bases, there was a span of 23 bases. The CDR3 is CASRIPDGRQAYYGYTF. As DNA, the CDR3 is TGTGCCAGCAGAATACCAGACGGTCGACAGGCATACTATGGCTACACCTTC.

The rearrangement links TRBV28 to TRBJ2-5, with 8 bases matching TRBD1. The CDR3 has 15 amino acids. The V gene's germline CDR1 is MDHEN and CDR2 SYDVKM. V lost 5 bases and J lost 4; bases outside the gene matches: 9. For the CDR3, the DNA is TGTGCCAGCAGTCGCCGGACAGGGAGGACAGAGACCCAGTACTTC. The encoded protein is CASSRRTGRTETQYF.

This clone appeared a few times. V and J are TRBV6-5 and TRBJ1-1; the D is unclear. Between the trimmed V and J ends, which lost 5 bases and 2 bases, there was a span of 12 bases. Germline V lookup: CDR1 MNHEY, CDR2 SVGAGI. This CDR3 comprises 14 residues. CDR3 amino acids: CASSTRADNTEAFF. The DNA of the CDR3 is TGTGCCAGCAGTACCAGAGCAGATAACACTGAAGCTTTCTTT.

V usage is TRBV6-1 and J usage is TRBJ1-2, with D perhaps TRBD1 (6 bases). The CDR3 is 14 residues long. Trimming shortened V by 7 bases and J by 8 bases, and 20 bases separated the two germline ends. Germline CDR1 MNHNS, CDR2 SASEGT. The CDR3 DNA reads as TGTGCCAGCACCCCATCGTGGGGGGCGTTGGGCTACACCTTC. Its translation: CASTPSWGALGYTF.

The V call is TRBV6-5, the J call TRBJ1-2, with D tentatively TRBD1 (6 bases). Germline V gene lookup returns CDR1 MNHEY and CDR2 SVGAGI. The germline V and J ends were trimmed by 6 bases and 4 bases, with 15 bases remaining between them. The CDR3 runs 14 residues. CDR3 nucleotide sequence: TGTGCCAGCAGGTCCGGACAGAGAAGCTATGGCTACACCTTC. It yields the protein CASRSGQRSYGYTF.

The chain links TRBV2 to TRBJ2-3; the D gene is possibly TRBD1 (5 bases). This CDR3 is 14 amino acids long. V shed 6 bases and J shed 3 bases, with 13 bases lying between them. The germline V gene has CDR1 SNHLY and CDR2 FYNNEI. CDR3 residues: CASSGLTATDTQYF. The CDR3 nucleotides are TGTGCCAGCAGCGGCTTGACAGCGACAGATACGCAGTATTTT. Based on the CDR3 plus reference TRBV2 and TRBJ2-3, the full variable domain is EPEVTQTPSHQVTQMGQEVILRCVPISNHLYFYWYRQILGQKVEFLVSFYNNEISEKSEIFDDQFSVERPDGSNFTLKIRSTKLEDSAMYFCASSGLTATDTQYFGPGTRLTVL.

The chain employs TRBV4-1 and TRBJ2-7; 10 bases are a match to TRBD1. Germline values: CDR1 MGHRA, CDR2 YSYEKL. This CDR3 comprises 16 residues. Losses at the gene ends were 1 base for V and 5 bases for J; bases not matched to a gene: 8. Here the CDR3 reads CASSQGPGQGRDEQYF. The CDR3 region has the DNA TGCGCCAGCAGCCAAGGGCCGGGACAGGGGCGAGACGAGCAGTACTTC.

The chain recombines TRBV30 with TRBJ1-2; D gene unclear. V gave up 2 bases and J gave up 8 bases, with 9 bases separating them. Germline CDR1 reads GTSNPN; CDR2 reads SVGIG (reference sequence). This CDR3 has 11 amino acids. The CDR3 here is CAWSRGGGYTF. The CDR3 bases are TGTGCCTGGAGTCGGGGAGGGGGCTACACCTTC.

The chain uses TRBV4-2 and TRBJ2-7; D is unclear. The length of the CDR3 is 14 residues. V lost 0 bases and J lost 3, with 9 bases in between. Germline assignment: CDR1 LGHNA and CDR2 YNFKEQ. The CDR3 protein is CASSQDSEVYEQYF. The CDR3, as DNA: TGTGCCAGCAGCCAAGATTCGGAAGTCTACGAGCAGTACTTC.

The V and J genes are TRBV2 and TRBJ2-7, with TRBD1 matching over 7 bases. The CDR3 runs 15 residues. Germline V gives CDR1 SNHLY, CDR2 FYNNEI. V was clipped by 3 bases and J by 5 bases; unmatched bases: 10. CDR3 in DNA: TGTGCCAGCAGTGATGGGAGACAGGGTATCAACGAGCAGTACTTC. Amino acids: CASSDGRQGINEQYF. The full variable domain, rest sourced from reference TRBV2 and TRBJ2-7, is EPEVTQTPSHQVTQMGQEVILRCVPISNHLYFYWYRQILGQKVEFLVSFYNNEISEKSEIFDDQFSVERPDGSNFTLKIRSTKLEDSAMYFCASSDGRQGINEQYFGPGTRLTVT.

The rearrangement uses TRBV18 and TRBJ2-7; a weak D match, TRBD1 (6 bases). The CDR3 runs to 15 residues. Germline V gene data show CDR1 as KGHSH and CDR2 as LQKENI. Trimming stripped 3 bases from V and 2 bases from J, with 14 bases between. The CDR3 region has the DNA TGTGCCAGCTCACCGAGTAGGGGGTCCCCCTACGAGCAGTACTTC. Translating it yields CASSPSRGSPYEQYF.

V gene TRBV5-6 combines with J gene TRBJ2-7, with D maybe TRBD2 (6 bases). The CDR3 is made up of 12 amino acids. V dropped 4 bases and J dropped 4 bases, with 9 bases sitting between them. Per the germline V gene, CDR1 is SGHDT and CDR2 is YYEEEE. The CDR3 bases are TGTGCCAGCAGCGGGGGAGGATACGAGCAGTACTTC. Protein: CASSGGGYEQYF.

The chain combines TRBV5-5 with TRBJ2-2; TRBD2 agrees at 8 bases. The germline CDR1 and CDR2 sequences are SGHKS and YYEKEE (reference sequence). This CDR3 spans 14 amino acids. Trimming removed 4 bases from V and 7 bases from J; junction bases left unmatched: 6. This CDR3 is CASSPGLVGGELFF. Here the CDR3 DNA reads TGTGCCAGCAGCCCGGGACTAGTCGGCGGGGAGCTGTTTTTT.

The chain has TRBV5-1 and TRBJ2-5; TRBD1 or TRBD2 may be the D gene (5 bases each). The CDR3 totals 14 residues. The germline V and J ends were trimmed by 4 bases and 1 base, with 11 bases remaining between them. CDR1 and CDR2 (germline): SGHRS, YFSETQ. CDR3 amino acids: CASSRDGSQETQYF. The CDR3, as DNA: TGCGCCAGCAGCAGGGACGGAAGCCAAGAGACCCAGTACTTC.

V and J are TRBV5-1 and TRBJ1-4; D remains unclear. There are 15 residues in the CDR3. Germline CDR1 SGHRS, CDR2 YFSETQ. The V end lost 0 bases, the J end lost 3 bases, and 9 bases lay between the germline ends. This chain's CDR3 is CASSLDPDSNEKLFF. The CDR3 region has the DNA TGCGCCAGCAGCTTGGATCCAGATTCTAATGAAAAACTGTTTTTT.